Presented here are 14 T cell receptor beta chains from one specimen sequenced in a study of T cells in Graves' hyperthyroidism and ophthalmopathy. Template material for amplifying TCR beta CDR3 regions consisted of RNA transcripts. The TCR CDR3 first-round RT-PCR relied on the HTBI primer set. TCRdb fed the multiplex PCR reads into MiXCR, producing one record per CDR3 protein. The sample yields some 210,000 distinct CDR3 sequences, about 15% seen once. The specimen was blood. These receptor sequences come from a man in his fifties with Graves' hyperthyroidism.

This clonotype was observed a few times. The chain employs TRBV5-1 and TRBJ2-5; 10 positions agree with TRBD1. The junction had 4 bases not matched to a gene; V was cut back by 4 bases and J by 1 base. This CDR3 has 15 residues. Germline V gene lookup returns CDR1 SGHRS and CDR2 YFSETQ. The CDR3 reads CASSQDRGVQETQYF. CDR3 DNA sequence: TGCGCCAGCAGCCAGGACAGGGGGGTCCAAGAGACCCAGTACTTC. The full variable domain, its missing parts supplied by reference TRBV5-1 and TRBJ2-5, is KAGVTQTPRYLIKTRGQQVTLSCSPISGHRSVSWYQQTPGQGLQFLFEYFSETQRNKGNFPGRFSGRQFSNSRSEMNVSTLELGDSALYLCASSQDRGVQETQYFGPGTRLLVL.

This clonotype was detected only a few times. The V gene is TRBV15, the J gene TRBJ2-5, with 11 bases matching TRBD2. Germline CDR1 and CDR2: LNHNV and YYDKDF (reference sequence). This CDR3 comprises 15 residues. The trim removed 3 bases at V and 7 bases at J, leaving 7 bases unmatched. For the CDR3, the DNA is TGTGCCACCAGCAGGGTAGCGGGAGGGCCTCGGACCCAGTACTTC. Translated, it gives CATSRVAGGPRTQYF. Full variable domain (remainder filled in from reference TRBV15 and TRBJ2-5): DAMVIQNPRYQVTQFGKPVTLSCSQTLNHNVMYWYQQKSSQAPKLLFHYYDKDFNNEADTPDNFQSRRPNTSFCFLDIRSPGLGDTAMYLCATSRVAGGPRTQYFGPGTRLLVL.

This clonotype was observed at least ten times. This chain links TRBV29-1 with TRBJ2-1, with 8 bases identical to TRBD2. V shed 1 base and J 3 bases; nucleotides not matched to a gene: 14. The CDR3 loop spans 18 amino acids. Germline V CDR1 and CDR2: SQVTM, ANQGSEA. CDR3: CSVEGLAGRDTVYNEQFF. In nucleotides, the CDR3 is TGCAGCGTTGAAGGGTTAGCGGGACGGGATACCGTCTACAATGAGCAGTTCTTC.

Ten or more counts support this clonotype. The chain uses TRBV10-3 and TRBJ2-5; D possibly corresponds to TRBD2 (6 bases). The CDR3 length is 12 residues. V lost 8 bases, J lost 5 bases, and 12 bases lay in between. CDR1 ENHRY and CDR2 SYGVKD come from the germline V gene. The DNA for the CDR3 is TGTGCCATCGGAGGGAGTCTGGAGACCCAGTACTTC. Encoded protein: CAIGGSLETQYF.

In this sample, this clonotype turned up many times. In DNA, the CDR3 is TGTGCCATCGGGCCGGGACAGGGAAGGGAGCAGTACTTC. Its protein is CAIGPGQGREQYF. V gene TRBV10-3 combines with J gene TRBJ2-7, with 9 bases that match TRBD1. Per germline, CDR1 ENHRY and CDR2 SYGVKD. CDR3 length equals 13 residues. The V and J ends lost 8 bases and 7 bases, in that order; junction bases with no gene match: 9.

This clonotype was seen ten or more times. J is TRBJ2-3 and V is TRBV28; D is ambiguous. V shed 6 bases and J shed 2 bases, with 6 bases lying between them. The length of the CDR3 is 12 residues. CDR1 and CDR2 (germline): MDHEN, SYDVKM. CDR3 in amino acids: CASRGYTDTQYF. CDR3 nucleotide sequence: TGTGCCAGCAGGGGGTACACAGATACGCAGTATTTT.

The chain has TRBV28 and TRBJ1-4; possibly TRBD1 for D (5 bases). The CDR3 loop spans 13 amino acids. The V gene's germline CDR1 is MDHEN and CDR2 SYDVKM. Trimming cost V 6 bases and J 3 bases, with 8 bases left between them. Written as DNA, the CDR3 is TGTGCCAGCAGACAGGATCCTAATGAAAAACTGTTTTTT. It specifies CASRQDPNEKLFF.

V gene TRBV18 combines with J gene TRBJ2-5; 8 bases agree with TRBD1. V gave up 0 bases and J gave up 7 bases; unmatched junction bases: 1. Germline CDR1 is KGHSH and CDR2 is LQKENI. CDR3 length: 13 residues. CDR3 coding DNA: TGTGCCAGCTCACCACCGGGACAGGTGACCCAGTACTTC. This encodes CASSPPGQVTQYF.

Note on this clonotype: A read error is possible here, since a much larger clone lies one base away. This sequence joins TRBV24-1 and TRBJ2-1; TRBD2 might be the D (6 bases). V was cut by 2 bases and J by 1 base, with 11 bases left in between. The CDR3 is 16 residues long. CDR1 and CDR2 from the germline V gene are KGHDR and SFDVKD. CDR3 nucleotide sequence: TGTGCCACCAGTGATTCGAACGGGAGATCCTACAATGAGCAGTTCTTC. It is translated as CATSDSNGRSYNEQFF.

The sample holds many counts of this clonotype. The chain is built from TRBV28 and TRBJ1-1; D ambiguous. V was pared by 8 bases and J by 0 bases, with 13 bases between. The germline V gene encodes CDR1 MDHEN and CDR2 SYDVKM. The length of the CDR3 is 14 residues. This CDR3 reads CASGGSAVNTEAFF. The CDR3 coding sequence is TGTGCCAGCGGAGGGTCGGCCGTGAACACTGAAGCTTTCTTT.

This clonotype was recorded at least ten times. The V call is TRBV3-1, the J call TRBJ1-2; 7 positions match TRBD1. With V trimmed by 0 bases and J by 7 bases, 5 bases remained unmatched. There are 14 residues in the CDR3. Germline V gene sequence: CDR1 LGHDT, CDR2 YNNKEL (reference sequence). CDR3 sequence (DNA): TGTGCCAGCAGCCAAGAGGGTCAGGGGGTTGGCTACACCTTC. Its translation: CASSQEGQGVGYTF.

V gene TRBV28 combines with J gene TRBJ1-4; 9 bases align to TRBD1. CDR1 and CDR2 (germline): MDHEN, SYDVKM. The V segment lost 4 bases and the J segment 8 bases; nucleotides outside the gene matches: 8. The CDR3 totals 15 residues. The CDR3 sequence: CASSYTGGAGEKLFF. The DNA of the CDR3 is TGTGCCAGCAGTTATACAGGGGGCGCCGGGGAAAAACTGTTTTTT.

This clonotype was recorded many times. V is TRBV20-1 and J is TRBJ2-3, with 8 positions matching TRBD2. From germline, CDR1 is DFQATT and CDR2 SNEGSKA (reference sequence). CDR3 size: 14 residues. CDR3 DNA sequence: TGCAGCGCGTTCGGCGGGAGGAGCACAGATACGCAGTATTTT. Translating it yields CSAFGGRSTDTQYF.

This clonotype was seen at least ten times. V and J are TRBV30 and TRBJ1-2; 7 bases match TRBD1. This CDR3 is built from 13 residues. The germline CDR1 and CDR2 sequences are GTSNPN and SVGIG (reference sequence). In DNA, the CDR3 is TGTGCTGCATCCCCAGGGGGTAGTCGTGGCTACACCTTC. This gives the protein CAASPGGSRGYTF.